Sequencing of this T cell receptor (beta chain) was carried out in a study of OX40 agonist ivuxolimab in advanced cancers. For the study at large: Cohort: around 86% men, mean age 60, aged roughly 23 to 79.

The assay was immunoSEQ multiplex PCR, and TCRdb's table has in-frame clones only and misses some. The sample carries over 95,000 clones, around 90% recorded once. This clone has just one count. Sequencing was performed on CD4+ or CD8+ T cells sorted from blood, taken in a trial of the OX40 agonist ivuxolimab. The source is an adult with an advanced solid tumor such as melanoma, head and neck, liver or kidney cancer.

CDR3 loop: CASSNRGDQPQHF. The CDR3 nucleotides read TGTGCCAGCAGCAACAGGGGAGATCAGCCCCAGCATTTT. The V call is TRBV6-1, the J call TRBJ1-5; TRBD1 aligns across 7 bases. CDR1 MNHNS and CDR2 SASEGT come from the germline V gene. This CDR3 is built from 13 residues. With 6 bases clipped from V and 5 bases from J, the junction kept 4 bases outside the gene matches.